The T cell receptor (beta chain) under discussion was sequenced for a study of cytomegalovirus exposure and HLA in healthy donors. The CDR3 loop spans 10 amino acids. Trimming shortened V by 8 bases and J by 6 bases, and 8 bases separated the two germline ends. CDR1 is ENHRY and CDR2 is SYGVKD in the germline V gene. The primer mix had 60 Vbeta and 13 Jbeta primers. The method was immunoSEQ multiplex PCR; TCRdb's version includes in-frame clones alone and lacks a portion of them. The repertoire holds about 84,000 clones, with 63% as singletons. Each donor was healthy, and each was a bone marrow donor.

The TCR comes from a woman aged 40 to 49 in good health and CMV-seropositive. The chain recombines TRBV10-3 with TRBJ2-7; weak D call: TRBD1 (5 bases). The material sequenced was PBMCs. This chain's CDR3 is CAIGGAEQYF. The DNA of the CDR3 is TGTGCCATCGGTGGGGCCGAGCAGTACTTC.